The rows below give T cell receptor beta chains drawn from one sample of a study of blood T cell repertoires in COVID-19. Here immunoSEQ multiplex PCR was the method, and the copy in TCRdb shows in-frame clones only, minus some. This sample has 25,000 to 40,000 clones, with around 90% found just once. Sample: peripheral blood. Source of these receptors: a human donor in a cohort sampled during active COVID-19. Both conserved end residues are part of each CDR3. A D gene is named only where the DNA matches it firmly. Clone size is shown for a subset of rows, as once, few, many or a class of expanded clone.

d_call	j_call	clone_size	v_call	cdr3_nt	cdr3_aa
TRBD1	TRBJ2-3	-	TRBV6-4	TGTGCCAGCCAGAGAAGGGCGGGACAGGGATCAGATACGCAGTATTTT	CASQRRAGQGSDTQYF
TRBD1	TRBJ2-1	-	TRBV10-3	TGTGCCATCAGTCCCGGGACAGGGTTTACTGAGCAGTTCTTC	CAISPGTGFTEQFF
-	TRBJ1-2	-	TRBV9	TGTGCCAGCAGCGTAACCCTAAGTAACTATGGCTACACCTTC	CASSVTLSNYGYTF
-	TRBJ1-2	few	TRBV18	TGTGCCAGCTCACCTACTTCGGATATTCGGGTTGGCTACACCTTC	CASSPTSDIRVGYTF
TRBD2	TRBJ2-5	once	TRBV4-3	TGCGCCAGCAGCCAAGAGAGGAGGACTAGCGTATTCCAAGAGACCCAGTACTTC	CASSQERRTSVFQETQYF
TRBD1	TRBJ1-2	-	TRBV3-1/TRBV3-2	TGTGCCAGCAGCTCGACAGGGGAGAGGGGCTACACCTTC	CASSSTGERGYTF
TRBD2	TRBJ2-5	-	TRBV5-4	TGTGCCAGCAGCTCCCCCCTAGCGGGGCCCCAAGAGACCCAGTACTTC	CASSSPLAGPQETQYF
-	TRBJ2-3	-	TRBV13	TGTGCCAGCAGCTCCCGGACAACAACAGATACGCAGTATTTT	CASSSRTTTDTQYF
TRBD2	TRBJ2-1	-	TRBV3-1/TRBV3-2	TGTGCCAGCAGCCAAGCGTTCGGGGGGGCTTACAATGAGCAGTTCTTC	CASSQAFGGAYNEQFF
TRBD2	TRBJ2-1	once	TRBV11-3	TGTGCCAGCAGCTTGATGGCGGGGGGGTGGAATGAGCAGTTCTTC	CASSLMAGGWNEQFF
-	TRBJ2-4	once	TRBV5-1	TGCGCCAGCAGCTTGAGTGCTCAGGCCAAAAACATTCAGTACTTC	CASSLSAQAKNIQYF
-	TRBJ1-1	-	TRBV6-5	TGTGCCAGCAGCGACAGGACCCAGAACACTGAAGCTTTCTTT	CASSDRTQNTEAFF
-	TRBJ1-2	few	TRBV7-9	TGTGCCAGCAGCTTAGCTGGCAGGGAGGGTGGCTACACCTTC	CASSLAGREGGYTF
-	TRBJ2-5	once	TRBV5-1	TGCGCCAGCAGCTTGGCGGACTGGGAAGAGACCCAGTACTTC	CASSLADWEETQYF
TRBD2	TRBJ2-2	-	TRBV6-5	TGTGCCAGCAGTTTACTAGCGGGAGGGCCCGGCGGGGAGCTGTTTTTT	CASSLLAGGPGGELFF
-	TRBJ1-1	-	TRBV7-9	TGTGCCAGCAACATCCCCACAGGAACCGAAGCTTTCTTT	CASNIPTGTEAFF
TRBD2	TRBJ2-3	-	TRBV3-1/TRBV3-2	TGTGCCAGCAGCCAAGAAAGCGGGGGGAGCACAGATACGCAGTATTTT	CASSQESGGSTDTQYF
TRBD1	TRBJ1-1	few	TRBV19	TGTGCCAGTAGGCGAACAGGGGGCGGAACTGAAGCTTTCTTT	CASRRTGGGTEAFF
TRBD1	TRBJ1-4	-	TRBV5-1	TGCGCCAGCAGCTTGGACCGACAGGGATCAAATGAAAAACTGTTTTTT	CASSLDRQGSNEKLFF
-	TRBJ2-3	-	TRBV14	TGTGCCAGCAGCTTTCCGGGGAACCACGGAGATACGCAGTATTTT	CASSFPGNHGDTQYF
TRBD2	TRBJ2-2	-	TRBV3-1/TRBV3-2	TGTGCCAGCAGCCTGACTAGCGGGAGGTACACCGGGGAGCTGTTTTTT	CASSLTSGRYTGELFF
TRBD1	TRBJ1-5	-	TRBV7-2	TGTGCCAGCAGCTCGGGACAGGGGGGCAATCAGCCCCAGCATTTT	CASSSGQGGNQPQHF
TRBD2	TRBJ2-2	-	TRBV24-1	TGTGCCACCCGGGGGACGGGGGGCACCGGGGAGCTGTTTTTT	CATRGTGGTGELFF
TRBD1	TRBJ1-2	-	TRBV28	TGTGCCAGCAGTTCGGGACAGAGGACCTATGGCTACACCTTC	CASSSGQRTYGYTF
TRBD1	TRBJ2-2	-	TRBV27	TGTGCCAGCAGTCCCATCGGACAGGGGAACACCGGGGAGCTGTTTTTT	CASSPIGQGNTGELFF
TRBD1	TRBJ1-2	-	TRBV30	TGTGCCTGGGGACAGGGGAGATTGGGCTATGGCTACACCTTC	CAWGQGRLGYGYTF
-	TRBJ2-1	-	TRBV7-8	TGTGCCAGCAGCTTAAGCGCCCTAACCGTGGGCAATGAGCAGTTCTTC	CASSLSALTVGNEQFF
-	TRBJ2-2	once	TRBV15	TGTGCCACCCAGGTACTGCCGAACACCGGGGAGCTGTTTTTT	CATQVLPNTGELFF
TRBD1	TRBJ2-3	-	TRBV2	TGTGCCAGCAGGGACAGGGCCTCTAGCACAGATACGCAGTATTTT	CASRDRASSTDTQYF
TRBD1	TRBJ1-2	-	TRBV25-1	TGTGCCAGCAGTGCGGGACAGAACTATGGCTACACCTTC	CASSAGQNYGYTF
TRBD1	TRBJ1-2	-	TRBV7-2	TGTGCCAGCAGCTCAGGGGGCGAAGGCTACACCTTC	CASSSGGEGYTF
-	TRBJ1-3	-	TRBV11-1	TGTGCCAGCAGCTTGGGGCCAGGGATCTCTGGAAACACCATATATTTT	CASSLGPGISGNTIYF
-	TRBJ2-2	-	TRBV19	TGTGCCAGTAGTATGCGGGCCGGGGAGCTGTTTTTT	CASSMRAGELFF
-	TRBJ1-1	-	TRBV12-5	TGTGCTAGCGGGGGAGGTGGCACTGAAGCTTTCTTT	CASGGGGTEAFF
TRBD2	TRBJ2-5	medium-sized	TRBV6-1	TGTGCCAGCAGTGAAGCAGCGGGGGGGCAAGAGACCCAGTACTTC	CASSEAAGGQETQYF
TRBD2	TRBJ2-1	-	TRBV5-1	TGCGCCAGCAGCTCGACGACTAGCGGGGGCGACAATGAGCAGTTCTTC	CASSSTTSGGDNEQFF
-	TRBJ1-2	-	TRBV19	TGTGCCAGTAGTGTTGACAGGACTAACTATGGCTACACCTTC	CASSVDRTNYGYTF
TRBD1	TRBJ2-5	once	TRBV18	TGTGCCAGCTCACACTACGGGGGACAGGCGAACCAAGAGACCCAGTACTTC	CASSHYGGQANQETQYF
TRBD2	TRBJ2-5	-	TRBV7-9	TGTGCCAGCAGCTCCCTCGGTAGCGGGAGGGCCCAAGAGACCCAGTACTTC	CASSSLGSGRAQETQYF
-	TRBJ2-5	-	TRBV29-1	TGCAGCGTCTCCCAACTAGTATCAGAGACCCAGTACTTC	CSVSQLVSETQYF
TRBD1	TRBJ2-1	-	TRBV10-3	TGTGCCATCAGTGGACAGGGCAATGAGCAGTTCTTC	CAISGQGNEQFF
-	TRBJ1-1	-	TRBV7-9	TGTGCCAGCAGCCAGCAGGCAGGCGCCCCTGAAGCTTTCTTT	CASSQQAGAPEAFF
-	TRBJ2-3	-	TRBV10-3	TGTGCCATCAGTGAGGGTACTATATTGGGGGGACATACGCAGTATTTT	CAISEGTILGGHTQYF